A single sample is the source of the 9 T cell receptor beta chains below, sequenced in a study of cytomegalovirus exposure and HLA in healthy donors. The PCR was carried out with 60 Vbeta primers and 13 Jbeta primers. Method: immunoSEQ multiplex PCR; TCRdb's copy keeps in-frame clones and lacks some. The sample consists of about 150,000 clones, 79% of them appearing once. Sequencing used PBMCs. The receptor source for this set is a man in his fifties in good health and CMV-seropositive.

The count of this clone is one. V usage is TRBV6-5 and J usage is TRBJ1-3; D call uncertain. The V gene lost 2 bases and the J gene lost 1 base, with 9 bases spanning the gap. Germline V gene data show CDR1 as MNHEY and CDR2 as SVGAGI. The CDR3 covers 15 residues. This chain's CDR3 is CASSYTPGSGNTIYF. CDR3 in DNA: TGTGCCAGCAGTTACACACCGGGATCTGGAAACACCATATATTTT.

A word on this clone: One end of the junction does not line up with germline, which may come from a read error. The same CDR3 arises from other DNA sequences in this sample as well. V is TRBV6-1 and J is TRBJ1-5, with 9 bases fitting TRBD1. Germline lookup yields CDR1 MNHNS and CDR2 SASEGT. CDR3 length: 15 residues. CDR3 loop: CASSATGGSSQPQHF. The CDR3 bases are TGTGCCAGCAGTGCTACAGGGGGCAGCAGTCAGCCCCAGCATTTT.

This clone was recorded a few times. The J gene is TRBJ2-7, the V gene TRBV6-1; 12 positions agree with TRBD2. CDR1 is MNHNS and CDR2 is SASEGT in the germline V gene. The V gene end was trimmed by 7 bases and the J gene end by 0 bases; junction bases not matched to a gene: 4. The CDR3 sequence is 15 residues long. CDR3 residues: CASILAGGGSYEQYF. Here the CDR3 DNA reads TGTGCCAGCATCCTAGCGGGAGGGGGCTCCTACGAGCAGTACTTC.

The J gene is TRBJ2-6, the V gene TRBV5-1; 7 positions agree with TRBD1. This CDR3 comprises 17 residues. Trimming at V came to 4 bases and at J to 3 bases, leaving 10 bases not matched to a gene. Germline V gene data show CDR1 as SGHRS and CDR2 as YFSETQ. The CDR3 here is CASSLLPGGNGANVLTF. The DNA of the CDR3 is TGCGCCAGCAGCCTCCTCCCAGGGGGTAATGGGGCCAACGTCCTGACTTTC.

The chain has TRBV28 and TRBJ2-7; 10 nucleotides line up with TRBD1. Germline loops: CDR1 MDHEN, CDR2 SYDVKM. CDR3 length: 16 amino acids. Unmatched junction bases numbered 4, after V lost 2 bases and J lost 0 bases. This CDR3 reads CASSLARTGGSYEQYF. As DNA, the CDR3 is TGTGCCAGCAGTTTAGCTCGGACAGGGGGCTCCTACGAGCAGTACTTC.

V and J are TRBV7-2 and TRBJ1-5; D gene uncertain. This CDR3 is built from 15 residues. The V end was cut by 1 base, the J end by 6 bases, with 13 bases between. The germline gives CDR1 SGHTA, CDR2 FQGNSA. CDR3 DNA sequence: TGTGCCAGCAGCTTAGAGAGTGGGTCAGGTCAGCCCCAGCATTTT. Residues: CASSLESGSGQPQHF.

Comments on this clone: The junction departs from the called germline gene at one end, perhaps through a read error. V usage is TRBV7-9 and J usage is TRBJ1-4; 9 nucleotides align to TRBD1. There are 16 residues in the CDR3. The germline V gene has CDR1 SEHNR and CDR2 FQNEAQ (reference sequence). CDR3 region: CSSSLSGGQGYEKLFF. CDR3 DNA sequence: TGTTCCAGCAGCTTATCGGGGGGACAGGGTTATGAAAAACTGTTTTTT.

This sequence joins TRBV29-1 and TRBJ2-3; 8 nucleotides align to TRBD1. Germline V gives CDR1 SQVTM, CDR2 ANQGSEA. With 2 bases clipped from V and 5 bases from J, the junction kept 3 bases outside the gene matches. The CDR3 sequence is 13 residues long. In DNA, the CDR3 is TGCAGCGTTGAACAGGGGGCGGAAGATACGCAGTATTTT. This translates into CSVEQGAEDTQYF.

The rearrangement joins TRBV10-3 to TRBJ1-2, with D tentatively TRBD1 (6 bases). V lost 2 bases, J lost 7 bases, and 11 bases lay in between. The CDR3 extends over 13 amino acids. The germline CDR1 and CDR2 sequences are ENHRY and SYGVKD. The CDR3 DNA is TGTGCCATCAGTGAGCCTTGGACAGTTGGCTACACCTTC. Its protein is CAISEPWTVGYTF.